The source of this TCR beta chain is a study of chemoradiotherapy in HPV16-positive cancers. Study results and limitations: During treatment, candidate HPV-specific clones and E7-related motifs expanded in tumor.

Profiling relied on immunoSEQ multiplex PCR, and the TCRdb table lists in-frame clones only, not all of them. The repertoire includes 35,000 to 45,000 clones, more than 75% of them detected once, and approximately 5.4% sits in the top ten. Samples were taken several times over chemoradiotherapy. As regards this clone: Its target is not known.

This clonotype was sampled from a human donor with HPV-associated anogenital cancer. The source material was blood, sampled from a patient who underwent chemoradiotherapy.

CDR3 DNA: TGTGCCAGCAGCTTAGTTGGCGGATCCTACGAGCAGTACTTC. It is translated as CASSLVGGSYEQYF. V usage is TRBV7-2 and J usage is TRBJ2-7; D call uncertain. The V gene's germline CDR1 is SGHTA and CDR2 FQGNSA. There are 14 residues in the CDR3. V was cut by 1 base and J by 1 base, with 8 bases left in between. The variable domain in full, with the rest retrieved from reference TRBV7-2 and TRBJ2-7, is GAGVSQSPSNKVTEKGKDVELRCDPISGHTALYWYRQSLGQGLEFLIYFQGNSAPDKSGLPSDRFSAERTGGSVSTLTIQRTQQEDSAVYLCASSLVGGSYEQYFGPGTRLTVT.